The 21 T cell receptor beta chains below come from one sample, sequenced in a study of cytomegalovirus exposure and HLA in healthy donors. With 60 Vbeta and 13 Jbeta primers, the PCR was carried out. The table came from immunoSEQ multiplex PCR; TCRdb's copy has only in-frame clones and leaves some out. The data contain approximately 190,000 clones, 87% of them seen just once; the ten biggest clones take up under 1.2%. The specimen sequenced was PBMCs. Receptors were obtained from a boy aged 2-15 years in good health and CMV-seronegative.

The V call is TRBV2, the J call TRBJ1-1; tentatively, D is TRBD1 (5 bases). The CDR3 covers 14 residues. Germline loops: CDR1 SNHLY, CDR2 FYNNEI. V was shortened by 6 bases and J by 2 bases, with 13 bases between the two germline ends. Here the CDR3 DNA reads TGTGCCAGCAGGGAGGGACTGAGAAACACTGAAGCTTTCTTT. It specifies CASREGLRNTEAFF.

The chain has TRBV5-6 and TRBJ1-2; 11 bases fit TRBD1. Per germline, CDR1 SGHDT and CDR2 YYEEEE. Trimming took 2 bases from V and 0 from J; bases not matched to a gene: 6. The CDR3 length is 17 residues. CDR3 protein: CASSFEWTGGPNYGYTF. CDR3 sequence (DNA): TGTGCCAGCAGCTTCGAATGGACAGGGGGCCCTAACTATGGCTACACCTTC.

The chain recombines TRBV2 with TRBJ2-1; TRBD2 is a possible D gene (5 bases). This CDR3 spans 11 amino acids. Germline lookup yields CDR1 SNHLY and CDR2 FYNNEI. V lost 10 bases to trimming and J lost 10 bases, with 14 bases between them. CDR3 in DNA: TGTGCCACCCTGTGGGAGAACGAGCAGTTCTTC. Translating it yields CATLWENEQFF. The whole variable domain, filled in from reference TRBV2 and TRBJ2-1, reads EPEVTQTPSHQVTQMGQEVILRCVPISNHLYFYWYRQILGQKVEFLVSFYNNEISEKSEIFDDQFSVERPDGSNFTLKIRSTKLEDSAMYFCATLWENEQFFGPGTRLTVL.

This clone showed up just once. This chain uses TRBV5-1 with TRBJ2-3, with D perhaps matching TRBD1 (6 bases). Germline V gene lookup returns CDR1 SGHRS and CDR2 YFSETQ. The CDR3 covers 13 residues. Trimming left V 3 bases short and J 6 bases short, with 11 bases between. The CDR3 sequence: CASSSAGQDTQYF. CDR3 DNA: TGCGCCAGCAGCTCCGCCGGACAGGATACGCAGTATTTT.

This sequence joins TRBV6-1 and TRBJ2-3; perhaps TRBD2 as D (5 bases). This CDR3 has 15 amino acids. Germline values: CDR1 MNHNS, CDR2 SASEGT. The V end lost 3 bases, the J end lost 6 bases, and 16 bases lay between the germline ends. CDR3 bases: TGTGCCAGCAGTGAGATTTTTTCCTCGGGGGATACGCAGTATTTT. Residues: CASSEIFSSGDTQYF.

The chain combines TRBV11-2 with TRBJ2-2; 14 bases align to TRBD2. This CDR3 has 19 residues. The germline gives CDR1 SGHAT, CDR2 FQNNGV. The junction had 11 bases not matched to a gene; V was cut back by 5 bases and J by 3 bases. The CDR3 sequence: CASSPLPGLAGAHTGELFF. CDR3 nucleotides: TGTGCCAGCAGCCCCCTACCGGGACTAGCGGGGGCACACACCGGGGAGCTGTTTTTT.

This clone was seen at least ten times. A read error may produce the germline difference seen at one junction end. This chain uses TRBV20-1 with TRBJ1-1; no definite D call. The CDR3 is 11 amino acids. Germline lookup yields CDR1 DFQATT and CDR2 SNEGSKA (reference sequence). CDR3 coding DNA: TGCAGTGCTAGAGTCAACAGTGAAGCTTTCTTT. Amino acids: CSARVNSEAFF.

In its sample, this clone was seen a few times. The chain uses TRBV7-9 and TRBJ2-3; D is ambiguous. The germline V and J ends were trimmed by 2 bases and 6 bases, with 6 bases remaining between them. The CDR3 extends over 12 amino acids. Germline CDR1 reads SEHNR; CDR2 reads FQNEAQ (reference sequence). The CDR3 DNA sequence: TGTGCCAGCAGCTTAAGTGCGGATACGCAGTATTTT. It yields the protein CASSLSADTQYF.

This clone was seen only once. The CDR3 region has the DNA TGCAGCGTTCGCCAAAGGACAGCCGGAAACACCATATATTTT. Its protein product is CSVRQRTAGNTIYF. The genes are TRBV29-1 and TRBJ1-3, with TRBD1 as a possible D gene (6 bases). With 5 bases removed from V and 4 bases from J, the gap between germline ends came to 15 bases. Germline-derived CDR1 and CDR2 are SQVTM and ANQGSEA. This CDR3 has 14 residues.

This chain links TRBV28 with TRBJ2-7, with D possibly TRBD1 on 5 matching bases. CDR3 length: 19 amino acids. V was trimmed by 7 bases and J by 2 bases, leaving 30 bases between them. Per the germline V gene, CDR1 is MDHEN and CDR2 is SYDVKM. The CDR3 DNA sequence: TGTGCCAGCAATCCCAACCCCCCGGATATTGGACACCCGCCCTACGAGCAGTACTTC. Protein: CASNPNPPDIGHPPYEQYF. Complete variable domain (other parts from reference TRBV28 and TRBJ2-7): DVKVTQSSRYLVKRTGEKVFLECVQDMDHENMFWYRQDPGLGLRLIYFSYDVKMKEKGDIPEGYSVSREKKERFSLILESASTNQTSMYLCASNPNPPDIGHPPYEQYFGPGTRLTVT.

This chain joins TRBV18 and TRBJ1-5, with a tentative D call TRBD1 (6 bases). CDR3 length: 15 residues. Germline loops: CDR1 KGHSH, CDR2 LQKENI. The ends were cut back, 3 bases at V and 4 bases at J, with 13 bases in the middle. For the CDR3, the DNA is TGTGCCAGCTCACCCGGGGGGGCAACAAATCAGCCCCAGCATTTT. It translates to CASSPGGATNQPQHF.

The chain links TRBV5-1 to TRBJ2-5, with D perhaps TRBD1 (6 bases). The DNA end favors TRBJ2-7, so the J call may be wrong. CDR1 is SGHRS and CDR2 is YFSETQ in the germline V gene. The CDR3 totals 15 residues. The DNA of the CDR3 is TGCGCCAGCAGCTTGGGGTGGGGACAAACCTACGAGCAGTACTTC. Translating it yields CASSLGWGQTYEQYF.

This clone was observed a single time. One end of the junction is discordant with germline, which a read error may explain. The rearrangement links TRBV7-9 to TRBJ1-6; D remains ambiguous. CDR3 length: 18 residues. Germline CDR1 reads SEHNR; CDR2 reads FQNEAQ (reference sequence). DNA of the CDR3: TGTTCCAGCAGCTTAAGTCTCGGGAGGGCATACGATAATTCACCCCTCCACTTT. Translation gives CSSSLSLGRAYDNSPLHF.

V and J are TRBV2 and TRBJ2-4; D is perhaps TRBD1 (6 bases). The CDR3 loop spans 13 amino acids. V was pared by 6 bases and J by 5 bases, with 11 bases between. From germline, CDR1 is SNHLY and CDR2 FYNNEI. The CDR3 nucleotides read TGTGCCAGCAGCCAACAGGGCCAAAACATTCAGTACTTC. Translation: CASSQQGQNIQYF.

This clone was seen just once. The chain is built from TRBV28 and TRBJ1-3; a weak D match, TRBD1 (6 bases). CDR1 and CDR2 (germline): MDHEN, SYDVKM. This CDR3 region has 14 residues. The V end was cut by 4 bases, the J end by 1 base, with 8 bases between. In DNA form, the CDR3 reads TGTGCCAGCAGTTCACAGGGTTCTGGAAACACCATATATTTT. This codes for CASSSQGSGNTIYF.

V gene TRBV10-3 combines with J gene TRBJ2-2, with 8 bases aligning to TRBD1. The CDR3 runs to 19 residues. Trimming took 2 bases from V and 3 from J; bases not matched to a gene: 14. In germline, CDR1 is ENHRY, CDR2 SYGVKD. The CDR3 DNA sequence: TGTGCCATCAGTGAGCCAACTCGACCAGGGGGCGGGGACACCGGGGAGCTGTTTTTT. It translates to CAISEPTRPGGGDTGELFF.

V is TRBV28 and J is TRBJ2-3, with a tentative D call TRBD1 (5 bases). Germline CDR1 reads MDHEN; CDR2 reads SYDVKM. The V end was cut by 2 bases, the J end by 7 bases, with 16 bases between. The CDR3 sequence is 15 residues long. The CDR3 sequence: CASSLEQAGLYTQYF. In DNA, the CDR3 is TGTGCCAGCAGTTTAGAACAGGCAGGGTTGTATACGCAGTATTTT. Full variable domain (rest looked up from reference TRBV28 and TRBJ2-3): DVKVTQSSRYLVKRTGEKVFLECVQDMDHENMFWYRQDPGLGLRLIYFSYDVKMKEKGDIPEGYSVSREKKERFSLILESASTNQTSMYLCASSLEQAGLYTQYFGPGTRLTVL.

The chain couples TRBV15 to TRBJ2-1; 7 bases map to TRBD2. Germline V gene data show CDR1 as LNHNV and CDR2 as YYDKDF (reference sequence). The trim removed 1 base at V and 3 bases at J, leaving 6 bases unmatched. The CDR3 consists of 16 residues. In DNA form, the CDR3 reads TGTGCCACCAGCAGAGCCGGGGCGGGAGTCTACAATGAGCAGTTCTTC. Amino acid sequence: CATSRAGAGVYNEQFF.

This chain connects TRBV29-1 to TRBJ2-3, with 10 bases lining up with TRBD1. V dropped 7 bases and J dropped 6; count of bases not matched to a gene: 7. Germline V CDR1 and CDR2: SQVTM, ANQGSEA. The length of the CDR3 is 13 residues. The CDR3 loop is CSGRQGARDTQYF. In DNA form, the CDR3 reads TGCAGCGGCCGACAGGGGGCGCGTGATACGCAGTATTTT.

This chain links TRBV7-9 with TRBJ2-7; 11 positions agree with TRBD1. Germline values: CDR1 SEHNR, CDR2 FQNEAQ (reference sequence). The V and J ends lost 4 bases and 1 base, in that order; junction bases with no gene match: 3. The CDR3 is 15 residues long. The CDR3 spells CASSWDRGRSYEQYF. CDR3 in DNA: TGTGCCAGCAGCTGGGACAGGGGGAGATCCTACGAGCAGTACTTC.

This chain uses TRBV9 with TRBJ2-5; 7 bases align to TRBD2. The CDR3 is made up of 16 amino acids. The V gene's germline CDR1 is SGDLS and CDR2 YYNGEE. Losses at the gene ends were 0 bases for V and 3 bases for J; bases not matched to a gene: 8. CDR3 DNA sequence: TGTGCCAGCAGCGTAGGGACTAGTCCGGGGGAAGAGACCCAGTACTTC. Translation gives CASSVGTSPGEETQYF.